This T cell receptor beta chain was sequenced during a study of PD-1 blockade in classical Hodgkin lymphoma. General study findings and limits: Newly diagnosed patients were said to have less baseline TCR diversity than healthy donors did.

Trimming removed 1 base from V and 0 bases from J, with 13 bases in between. Germline CDR1 is LNHDA and CDR2 is SQIVND (reference sequence). CDR3 length: 16 residues. Sequencing was performed with immunoSEQ multiplex PCR; in TCRdb, only in-frame clones are kept and a portion is missing. The sample has about 20,000 clones, about four fifths seen once. Specified time point: cycle 4 day 1 (C4D1), after five to seven weeks of nivolumab. Each and every patient relapsed after autologous stem cell transplantation, and patients got differing brentuximab vedotin exposure. CD8+ T cells were isolated from thawed PBMCs by magnetic negative selection. This clone was recorded once. Its antigen is undetermined.

This sample comprised CD8+ T cells from blood, obtained before the fourth cycle of nivolumab. The chain carries TRBV19 and TRBJ2-7; D is undetermined. This TCR came from a human donor with classical Hodgkin lymphoma. The CDR3 protein is CASSIGNMRSSYEQYF. CDR3 sequence (DNA): TGTGCCAGTAGTATAGGCAACATGCGGTCCTCCTACGAGCAGTACTTC. The variable domain in full, completed from reference TRBV19 and TRBJ2-7, reads DGGITQSPKYLFRKEGQNVTLSCEQNLNHDAMYWYRQDPGQGLRLIYYSQIVNDFQKGDIAEGYSVSREKKESFPLTVTSAQKNPTAFYLCASSIGNMRSSYEQYFGPGTRLTVT.